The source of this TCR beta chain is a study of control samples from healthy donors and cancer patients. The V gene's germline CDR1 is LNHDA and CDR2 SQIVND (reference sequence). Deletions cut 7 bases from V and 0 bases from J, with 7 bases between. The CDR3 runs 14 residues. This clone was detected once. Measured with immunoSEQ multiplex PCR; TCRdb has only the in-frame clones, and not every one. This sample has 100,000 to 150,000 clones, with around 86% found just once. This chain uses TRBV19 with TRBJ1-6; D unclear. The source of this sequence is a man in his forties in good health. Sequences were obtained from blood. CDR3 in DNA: TGTGCCAGTAAGGGCAGCTCCTATAATTCACCCCTCCACTTT. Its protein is CASKGSSYNSPLHF.